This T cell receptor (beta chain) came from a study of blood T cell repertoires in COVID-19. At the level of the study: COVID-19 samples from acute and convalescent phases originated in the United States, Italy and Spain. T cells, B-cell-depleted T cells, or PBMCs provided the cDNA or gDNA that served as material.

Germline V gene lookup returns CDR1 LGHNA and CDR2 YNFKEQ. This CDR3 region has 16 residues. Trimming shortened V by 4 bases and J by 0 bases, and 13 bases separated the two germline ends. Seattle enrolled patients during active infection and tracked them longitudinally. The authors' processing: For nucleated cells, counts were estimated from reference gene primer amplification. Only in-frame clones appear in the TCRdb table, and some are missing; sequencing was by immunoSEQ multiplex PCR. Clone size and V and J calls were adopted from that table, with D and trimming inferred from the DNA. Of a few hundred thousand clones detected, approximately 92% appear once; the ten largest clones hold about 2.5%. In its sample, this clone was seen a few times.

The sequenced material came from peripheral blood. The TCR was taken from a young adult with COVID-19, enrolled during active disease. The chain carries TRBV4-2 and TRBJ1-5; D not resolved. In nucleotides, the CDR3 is TGTGCCAGCAGCCCTTCGGCCGGAGATAGCAATCAGCCCCAGCATTTT. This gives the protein CASSPSAGDSNQPQHF.